This passage covers 18 T cell receptor beta chains from one sample sequenced in a study of blood T cell repertoires in COVID-19. Libraries were prepared by immunoSEQ multiplex PCR; TCRdb keeps only in-frame clonotypes and omits some of them. This sample carries about 300,000 clones, approximately 84% of them seen once, and the ten largest clones take more than 1.1%. Material: peripheral blood. Receptor source: a human donor with COVID-19, enrolled during active disease. The donor label of this sample is uncertain.

The rearrangement uses TRBV18 and TRBJ1-4; TRBD1 is a possible D gene (5 bases). Germline CDR1 and CDR2: KGHSH and LQKENI. V lost 6 bases and J lost 4, with 12 bases in between. This CDR3 has 14 amino acids. In DNA form, the CDR3 reads TGTGCCAGCTCTCCGACAGCCAATAATGAAAAACTGTTTTTT. As protein: CASSPTANNEKLFF. The full variable domain, completed using reference TRBV18 and TRBJ1-4, is NAGVMQNPRHLVRRRGQEARLRCSPMKGHSHVYWYRQLPEEGLKFMVYLQKENIIDESGMPKERFSAEFPKEGPSILRIQQVVRGDSAAYFCASSPTANNEKLFFGSGTQLSVL.

This chain connects TRBV7-5 to TRBJ2-7; the D call in the table, TRBD2, was not verified against the DNA. TRBV7-5 is labeled a pseudogene. The CDR3 sequence is 16 residues long. CDR3 in amino acids: CARSYSSGRRGYEQYF. DNA of the CDR3: TGTGCCAGAAGCTACTCCAGCGGGCGCCGAGGCTACGAGCAGTACTTC.

The chain has TRBV2 and TRBJ2-1; maybe TRBD2 (6 bases). The V end was cut by 6 bases, the J end by 7 bases, with 16 bases between. The germline V gene has CDR1 SNHLY and CDR2 FYNNEI. This CDR3 region has 14 residues. The CDR3 DNA sequence: TGTGCCAGCAGGGCCGGGACCGGAGGGAATGAGCAGTTCTTC. This codes for CASRAGTGGNEQFF. The entire variable domain, with the rest obtained from reference TRBV2 and TRBJ2-1, is as follows: EPEVTQTPSHQVTQMGQEVILRCVPISNHLYFYWYRQILGQKVEFLVSFYNNEISEKSEIFDDQFSVERPDGSNFTLKIRSTKLEDSAMYFCASRAGTGGNEQFFGPGTRLTVL.

This chain connects TRBV9 to TRBJ2-3; 8 bases match TRBD2. This CDR3 is 15 amino acids long. After removal of 4 bases from V and 3 bases from J, the junction contained 7 bases not matched to a gene. CDR1 and CDR2 (germline): SGDLS, YYNGEE. The CDR3 protein is CASSRSGSGTDTQYF. The CDR3, as DNA: TGTGCCAGCAGCCGAAGCGGGAGTGGGACAGATACGCAGTATTTT.

The CDR3 DNA is TGTGCCAGTAGTACAGCCGGGACTAGCGGGGCTCATGAGCAGTTCTTC. Its translation: CASSTAGTSGAHEQFF. The chain couples TRBV19 to TRBJ2-1; 13 nucleotides align to TRBD2. Per germline, CDR1 LNHDA and CDR2 SQIVND (reference sequence). The CDR3 covers 16 residues. J was trimmed by 8 bases and V by 4 bases; bases with no gene match: 8.

Only one count was recorded for this clone. This chain links TRBV27 with TRBJ2-6; D is ambiguous. CDR1 and CDR2 (germline): MNHEY, SMNVEV (reference sequence). The CDR3 length is 18 residues. The V gene lost 4 bases and the J gene lost 0 bases, with 16 bases spanning the gap. The CDR3 region has the DNA TGTGCCAGCAGTTCTCCGGGTTCCCCAGACTCTGGGGCCAACGTCCTGACTTTC. As protein: CASSSPGSPDSGANVLTF.

The chain employs TRBV28 and TRBJ1-1; the D gene is possibly TRBD1 (5 bases). CDR1 and CDR2 (germline): MDHEN, SYDVKM. This CDR3 is 13 amino acids long. Trimming shortened V by 7 bases and J by 7 bases, and 16 bases separated the two germline ends. The CDR3 region is CASIRGAIGEAFF. In DNA, the CDR3 is TGTGCCAGCATCCGCGGGGCCATCGGTGAAGCTTTCTTT.

This chain links TRBV10-3 with TRBJ1-1, with D possibly matching TRBD1 (6 bases). Germline loops: CDR1 ENHRY, CDR2 SYGVKD. V lost 5 bases and J lost 2, with 9 bases in between. CDR3 length: 13 residues. In DNA form, the CDR3 reads TGTGCCATCAGTCGACAGGACAACACTGAAGCTTTCTTT. Encoded protein: CAISRQDNTEAFF.

A single count supports this clone. This chain links TRBV6-5 with TRBJ1-2; maybe TRBD1 (5 bases). The V end was cut by 2 bases, the J end by 4 bases, with 8 bases between. CDR1 is MNHEY and CDR2 is SVGAGI in the germline V gene. This CDR3 has 13 amino acids. CDR3 loop: CASSYQGTYGYTF. The CDR3 region has the DNA TGTGCCAGCAGTTACCAGGGTACCTATGGCTACACCTTC.

The chain couples TRBV4-1 to TRBJ2-1, with a tentative D call TRBD2 (5 bases). V dropped 1 base and J dropped 0 bases, with 10 bases sitting between them. The CDR3 runs 16 residues. Germline-derived CDR1 and CDR2 are MGHRA and YSYEKL. CDR3 in amino acids: CASSQGELSSYNEQFF. Here the CDR3 DNA reads TGCGCCAGCAGCCAAGGGGAGCTCAGCTCCTACAATGAGCAGTTCTTC.

The chain uses TRBV28 and TRBJ1-2; 9 nucleotides agree with TRBD1. The CDR3 totals 16 residues. Losses at the gene ends were 4 bases for V and 5 bases for J; bases not matched to a gene: 11. Germline CDR1 MDHEN, CDR2 SYDVKM. The CDR3 is CASSSAGTGTPYGYTF. CDR3 in DNA: TGTGCCAGCAGTTCCGCCGGGACAGGGACTCCGTATGGCTACACCTTC.

DNA of the CDR3: TGTGCCTGGAGCCAGGATGCTAGCACAGATACGCAGTATTTT. This codes for CAWSQDASTDTQYF. The genes are TRBV30 and TRBJ2-3; D not resolved. CDR1 is GTSNPN and CDR2 is SVGIG in the germline V gene (reference sequence). The CDR3 length is 14 residues. The V and J ends lost 3 bases and 0 bases respectively, with 10 bases between them.

The gene calls are TRBV7-9 and TRBJ1-5; 9 nucleotides match TRBD1. The CDR3 has 16 amino acids. Germline-derived CDR1 and CDR2 are SEHNR and FQNEAQ (reference sequence). V lost 5 bases, J lost 6 bases, and 11 bases stayed unmatched. The CDR3 nucleotides are TGTGCCAGCAGCCCTAGTATGGGGACAGGGCGTCAGCCCCAGCATTTT. Residues: CASSPSMGTGRQPQHF.

In its sample, this clone was seen once. V and J are TRBV6-2 or TRBV6-3 and TRBJ2-5; D not certain. CDR3 length: 12 residues. Germline V gene data show CDR1 as MNHEY and CDR2 as SVGEGT. V was trimmed by 6 bases and J by 5 bases, leaving 10 bases between them. CDR3 sequence: CASSPGQETQYF. CDR3 coding DNA: TGTGCCAGCAGCCCTGGTCAGGAGACCCAGTACTTC.

The rearrangement joins TRBV9 to TRBJ2-7; TRBD1 aligns across 10 bases. CDR1 and CDR2 (germline): SGDLS, YYNGEE. The trim removed 4 bases at V and 6 bases at J, leaving 10 bases unmatched. The CDR3 totals 15 residues. The CDR3 loop reads CASSLQPGTGVEQYF. The DNA for the CDR3 is TGTGCCAGCAGCCTACAGCCGGGGACAGGGGTCGAGCAGTACTTC.

V gene TRBV11-3 combines with J gene TRBJ2-2; TRBD2 aligns across 7 bases. Germline CDR1 SGHNT, CDR2 YENEEA. The CDR3 has 15 amino acids. Trimming removed 5 bases from V and 4 bases from J; junction bases left unmatched: 7. CDR3 coding DNA: TGTGCCAGCAGCCGGACTAGGTTGGGCACCGGGGAGCTGTTTTTT. This encodes CASSRTRLGTGELFF.

This chain joins TRBV7-9 and TRBJ2-7; the match to TRBD2 covers 7 bases. CDR3 size: 14 residues. Per germline, CDR1 SEHNR and CDR2 FQNEAQ (reference sequence). The J segment lost 2 bases and the V segment lost 4 bases, leaving 5 bases of the junction unmatched. CDR3 sequence (DNA): TGTGCCAGCAGCTCTGTGGGAGGGGCCTACGAGCAGTACTTC. Translated, it gives CASSSVGGAYEQYF.

The chain combines TRBV28 with TRBJ1-5; D is uncertain. This CDR3 contains 14 residues. The germline gives CDR1 MDHEN, CDR2 SYDVKM. Deletions cut 3 bases from V and 3 bases from J, with 9 bases between. In DNA form, the CDR3 reads TGTGCCAGCAGTTTGGTGGCCGTCAATCAGCCCCAGCATTTT. Residues: CASSLVAVNQPQHF.